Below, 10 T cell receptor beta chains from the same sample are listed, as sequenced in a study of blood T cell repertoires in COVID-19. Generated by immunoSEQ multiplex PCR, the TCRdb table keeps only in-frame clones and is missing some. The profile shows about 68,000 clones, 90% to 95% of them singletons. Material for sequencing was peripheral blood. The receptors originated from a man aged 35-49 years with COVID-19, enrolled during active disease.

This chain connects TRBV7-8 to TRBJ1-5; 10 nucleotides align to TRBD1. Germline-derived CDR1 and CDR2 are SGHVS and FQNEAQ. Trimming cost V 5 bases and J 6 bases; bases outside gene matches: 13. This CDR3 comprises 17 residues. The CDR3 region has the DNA TGTGCCAGCAGCCAAGCTGGGCATAGGACAGGGGGTCAGCCCCAGCATTTT. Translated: CASSQAGHRTGGQPQHF.

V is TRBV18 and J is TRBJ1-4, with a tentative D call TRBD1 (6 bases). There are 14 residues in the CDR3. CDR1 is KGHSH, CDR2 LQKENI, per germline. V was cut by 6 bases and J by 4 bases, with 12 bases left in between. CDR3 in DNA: TGTGCCAGCTCGCGACAGGAGCGTAATGAAAAACTGTTTTTT. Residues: CASSRQERNEKLFF.

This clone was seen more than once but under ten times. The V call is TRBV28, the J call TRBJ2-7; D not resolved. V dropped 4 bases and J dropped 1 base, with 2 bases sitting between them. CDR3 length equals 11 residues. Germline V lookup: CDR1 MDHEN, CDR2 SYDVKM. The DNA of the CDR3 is TGTGCCAGCAGTTCATCCTACGAGCAGTACTTC. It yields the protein CASSSSYEQYF.

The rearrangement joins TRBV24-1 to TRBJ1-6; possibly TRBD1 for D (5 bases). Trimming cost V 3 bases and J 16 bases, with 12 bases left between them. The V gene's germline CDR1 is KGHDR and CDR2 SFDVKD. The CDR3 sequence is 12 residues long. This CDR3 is CATSDVRVVLHF. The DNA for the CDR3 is TGTGCCACCAGTGATGTCAGGGTAGTGCTCCACTTT.

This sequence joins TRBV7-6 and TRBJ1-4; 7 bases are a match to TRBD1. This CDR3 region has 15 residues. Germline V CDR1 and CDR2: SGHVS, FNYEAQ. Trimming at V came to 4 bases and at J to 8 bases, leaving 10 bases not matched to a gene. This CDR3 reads CASSSSGTAIEKLFF. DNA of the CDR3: TGTGCCAGCAGCTCCTCCGGGACAGCCATAGAAAAACTGTTTTTT.

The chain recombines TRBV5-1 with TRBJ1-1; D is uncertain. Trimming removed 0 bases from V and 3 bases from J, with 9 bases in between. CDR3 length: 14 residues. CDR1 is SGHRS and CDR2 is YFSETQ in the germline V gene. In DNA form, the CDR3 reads TGCGCCAGCAGCTTGGCCGTGGAGGACACTGAAGCTTTCTTT. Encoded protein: CASSLAVEDTEAFF.

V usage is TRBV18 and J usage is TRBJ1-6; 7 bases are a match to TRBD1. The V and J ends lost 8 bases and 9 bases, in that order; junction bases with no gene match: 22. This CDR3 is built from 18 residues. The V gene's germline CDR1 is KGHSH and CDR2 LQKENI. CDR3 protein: CASQTDVGQDRMSSPLHF. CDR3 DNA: TGTGCCAGCCAAACCGATGTTGGACAGGACCGAATGAGTTCACCCCTCCACTTT.

DNA for the CDR3: TGTGCCAGCAGTGAGGGAAAGGGGGCTTTTTACTTC. This translates into CASSEGKGAFYF. The chain uses TRBV2 and TRBJ2-4; 7 bases map to TRBD1. Germline V gives CDR1 SNHLY, CDR2 FYNNEI. The CDR3 extends over 12 amino acids. V shed 3 bases and J 16 bases; nucleotides not matched to a gene: 9. Supplemented by reference TRBV2 and TRBJ2-4, the full variable domain reads EPEVTQTPSHQVTQMGQEVILRCVPISNHLYFYWYRQILGQKVEFLVSFYNNEISEKSEIFDDQFSVERPDGSNFTLKIRSTKLEDSAMYFCASSEGKGAFYFGAGTRLSVL.

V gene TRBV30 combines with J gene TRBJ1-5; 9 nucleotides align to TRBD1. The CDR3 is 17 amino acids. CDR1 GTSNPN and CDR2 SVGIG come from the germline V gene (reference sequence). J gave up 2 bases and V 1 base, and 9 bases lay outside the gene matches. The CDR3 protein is CAWSALTGGSGNQPQHF. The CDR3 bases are TGTGCCTGGAGTGCTTTGACAGGGGGATCGGGCAATCAGCCCCAGCATTTT.

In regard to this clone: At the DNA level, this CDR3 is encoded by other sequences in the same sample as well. CDR3 bases: TGCGCCAGCAGCCAGGATACGGGGGGAGCGAACACCGGGGAGCTGTTTTTT. It yields the protein CASSQDTGGANTGELFF. This rearrangement joins TRBV4-1 to TRBJ2-2; 7 bases map to TRBD2. The CDR3 has 17 residues. CDR1 is MGHRA, CDR2 YSYEKL, per germline. Unmatched junction bases numbered 7, after V lost 3 bases and J lost 0 bases.